The next 25 T cell receptor beta chains were all read from a single sample in a study of cytomegalovirus exposure and HLA in healthy donors. Assay: immunoSEQ multiplex PCR; the TCRdb copy retains only in-frame clones and omits some. The sample includes under 150,000 clones, roughly nine tenths of them seen just once. The sample was PBMCs. The receptors come from a man in his late teens or twenties in good health and CMV-seronegative.

The V gene is TRBV7-7, the J gene TRBJ1-5; D is ambiguous. V lost 4 bases and J 0 bases, leaving 13 bases between the germline ends. The CDR3 loop spans 16 amino acids. In germline, CDR1 is SSHAT, CDR2 FNYEAQ (reference sequence). The CDR3 region has the DNA TGTGCCAGCAGCTACACACAGTCCGATAGCAATCAGCCCCAGCATTTT. As protein: CASSYTQSDSNQPQHF. Full variable domain (remainder filled in from reference TRBV7-7 and TRBJ1-5): GAGVSQSPRYKVTKRGQDVTLRCDPISSHATLYWYQQALGQGPEFLTYFNYEAQPDKSGLPSDRFSAERPEGSISTLTIQRTEQRDSAMYRCASSYTQSDSNQPQHFGDGTRLSIL.

The V call is TRBV5-1, the J call TRBJ2-5, with TRBD1 matching 9 bases. There are 15 residues in the CDR3. With 3 bases clipped from V and 5 bases from J, the junction kept 8 bases outside the gene matches. Germline values: CDR1 SGHRS, CDR2 YFSETQ. The CDR3, as DNA: TGCGCCAGCAGCTGGACAGGGGACCAGGGGGAGACCCAGTACTTC. As protein: CASSWTGDQGETQYF. The complete variable domain, with remaining parts taken from reference TRBV5-1 and TRBJ2-5, reads KAGVTQTPRYLIKTRGQQVTLSCSPISGHRSVSWYQQTPGQGLQFLFEYFSETQRNKGNFPGRFSGRQFSNSRSEMNVSTLELGDSALYLCASSWTGDQGETQYFGPGTRLLVL.

The CDR3 spells CASRPEGTSTDTQYF. The CDR3 DNA follows: TGTGCCAGCAGGCCAGAGGGAACTAGCACAGATACGCAGTATTTT. The chain links TRBV6-5 to TRBJ2-3; the D gene is possibly TRBD2 (5 bases). With 6 bases removed from V and 0 bases from J, the gap between germline ends came to 13 bases. This CDR3 has 15 amino acids. CDR1 MNHEY and CDR2 SVGAGI come from the germline V gene.

The chain couples TRBV5-6 to TRBJ1-1; a weak D match, TRBD1 (5 bases). Trimming removed 2 bases from V and 4 bases from J, with 12 bases in between. Germline V CDR1 and CDR2: SGHDT, YYEEEE. The CDR3 length is 14 residues. The chain's CDR3 is CASSFPPGITEAFF. DNA of the CDR3: TGTGCCAGCAGCTTTCCCCCAGGGATCACTGAAGCTTTCTTT.

The gene calls are TRBV9 and TRBJ1-2, with 10 bases aligning to TRBD1. After removal of 1 base from V and 8 bases from J, the junction contained 2 bases not matched to a gene. The CDR3 runs to 13 residues. Germline assignment: CDR1 SGDLS and CDR2 YYNGEE. The CDR3 loop reads CASSVRTGGGYTF. CDR3 sequence (DNA): TGTGCCAGCAGCGTACGGACAGGGGGAGGCTACACCTTC.

This chain connects TRBV6-1 to TRBJ2-7, with a tentative D call TRBD1 (6 bases). The V and J ends lost 0 bases and 6 bases respectively, with 15 bases between them. This CDR3 is 15 amino acids long. Germline CDR1 is MNHNS and CDR2 is SASEGT. The CDR3 is CASSEAVQGSGEQYF. CDR3 nucleotide sequence: TGTGCCAGCAGTGAAGCTGTACAGGGATCGGGCGAGCAGTACTTC.

V gene TRBV6-1 combines with J gene TRBJ2-7; tentatively, D is TRBD1 (5 bases). The V and J ends lost 0 bases and 4 bases respectively, with 10 bases between them. CDR3 size: 14 residues. Germline loops: CDR1 MNHNS, CDR2 SASEGT. The CDR3 reads CASSEARGQYEQYV. The CDR3 region has the DNA TGTGCCAGCAGTGAAGCTAGGGGCCAGTACGAGCAGTACGTC.

This clone has only one observation. The chain has TRBV2 and TRBJ2-1; TRBD1 might be the D (6 bases). Germline assignment: CDR1 SNHLY and CDR2 FYNNEI. Trimming took 11 bases from V and 6 from J, leaving 20 bases between them. The CDR3 sequence is 14 residues long. For the CDR3, the DNA is TGTGCCGCCGAATGGGGGCATCTCGGCAATGAGCAGTTCTTC. Its translation is CAAEWGHLGNEQFF.

The J gene is TRBJ2-5, the V gene TRBV30; TRBD2 agrees at 11 bases. V shed 3 bases, J shed 2 bases, and the junction held 2 bases outside the gene matches. CDR1 is GTSNPN, CDR2 SVGIG, per germline (reference sequence). The CDR3 covers 14 residues. The CDR3 DNA reads as TGTGCCTGGAGAGTAGCGGGGGGGCAAGAGACCCAGTACTTC. Its translation: CAWRVAGGQETQYF.

V usage is TRBV5-4 and J usage is TRBJ2-3; 11 bases are a match to TRBD2. V was pared by 0 bases and J by 4 bases, with 4 bases of the junction left unmatched. The CDR3 spans 16 residues. Germline-derived CDR1 and CDR2 are SGHNT and YYREEE (reference sequence). CDR3 sequence (DNA): TGTGCCAGCAGCTTGGAGCCTAGCGGGAGGCCAGATACGCAGTATTTT. Its translation: CASSLEPSGRPDTQYF.

The chain couples TRBV28 to TRBJ2-2; D perhaps matches TRBD1 (6 bases). CDR1 and CDR2 (germline): MDHEN, SYDVKM. Trimming cost V 7 bases and J 3 bases, with 9 bases left between them. The CDR3 runs 13 residues. CDR3 in amino acids: CASNAGDTGELFF. The CDR3 DNA reads TGTGCCAGCAATGCAGGGGACACCGGGGAGCTGTTTTTT.

This clone was counted only a few times. The CDR3 DNA sequence: TGTGCCAGCAGCGTAGCCCGACGCGGGCAGTACTTC. It codes for CASSVARRGQYF. This chain uses TRBV13 with TRBJ2-7; D remains unclear. This CDR3 spans 12 amino acids. Trimming took off 5 bases at V and 9 bases at J, with 14 bases between the two ends. CDR1 PRHDT and CDR2 FYEKMQ come from the germline V gene (reference sequence).

The V call is TRBV5-6, the J call TRBJ2-3; TRBD2 aligns across 8 bases. Unmatched junction bases numbered 12, after V lost 1 base and J lost 2 bases. Germline CDR1 reads SGHDT; CDR2 reads YYEEEE. The CDR3 length is 18 residues. The CDR3 DNA reads TGTGCCAGCAGCTTGACGCCAAGGCGGGGGGACTACACAGATACGCAGTATTTT. Amino acid sequence: CASSLTPRRGDYTDTQYF.

J is TRBJ1-4 and V is TRBV4-1; D possibly corresponds to TRBD1 (5 bases). This CDR3 is 18 amino acids long. In germline, CDR1 is MGHRA, CDR2 YSYEKL. The V end was cut by 0 bases, the J end by 0 bases, with 14 bases between. CDR3 nucleotides: TGCGCCAGCAGCCAAGATGTCCAGGGTATTGCAACTAATGAAAAACTGTTTTTT. Amino acids: CASSQDVQGIATNEKLFF.

V gene TRBV9 combines with J gene TRBJ1-3, with 7 bases fitting TRBD1. Looked up from germline, CDR1 is SGDLS and CDR2 is YYNGEE. CDR3 length equals 15 residues. J was trimmed by 2 bases and V by 6 bases; bases with no gene match: 8. CDR3 sequence (DNA): TGTGCCAGCACCCAGTCGGACAGGCCTGGAAACACCATATATTTT. The encoded protein is CASTQSDRPGNTIYF. Drawing the rest from reference TRBV9 and TRBJ1-3, the complete variable domain is DSGVTQTPKHLITATGQRVTLRCSPRSGDLSVYWYQQSLDQGLQFLIQYYNGEERAKGNILERFSAQQFPDLHSELNLSSLELGDSALYFCASTQSDRPGNTIYFGEGSWLTVV.

CDR3 sequence reads: CASSVTGVYNEQFF. The CDR3 DNA is TGTGCCAGCAGTGTTACGGGAGTTTACAATGAGCAGTTCTTC. The V and J genes are TRBV25-1 and TRBJ2-1, with D possibly TRBD2 on 6 matching bases. The CDR3 runs 14 residues. Trimming cost V 4 bases and J 4 bases, with 11 bases left between them. CDR1 MGHDK and CDR2 SYGVNS come from the germline V gene.

This chain connects TRBV25-1 to TRBJ2-5; tentative D call: TRBD1 (5 bases). This CDR3 is built from 10 residues. CDR1 and CDR2 from the germline V gene are MGHDK and SYGVNS. CDR3 in amino acids: CADSQETQYF. CDR3 in DNA: TGTGCTGACAGCCAAGAGACCCAGTACTTC.

The CDR3 bases are TGCAGTGCGTTCTTCCGAGAGACCCAGTACTTC. Translation: CSAFFRETQYF. V gene TRBV20-1 combines with J gene TRBJ2-5, with no clear D. From germline, CDR1 is DFQATT and CDR2 SNEGSKA (reference sequence). Trimming removed 6 bases from V and 4 bases from J, with 9 bases in between. CDR3 length equals 11 residues.

This rearrangement joins TRBV5-6 to TRBJ1-2; D might be TRBD1 (6 bases). Per the germline V gene, CDR1 is SGHDT and CDR2 is YYEEEE. The CDR3 sequence is 18 residues long. The V gene lost 2 bases and the J gene lost 8 bases, with 28 bases spanning the gap. The CDR3 here is CASSFRERPAGVSGGYTF. CDR3 bases: TGTGCCAGCAGCTTTCGTGAGAGACCGGCAGGGGTCTCTGGCGGCTACACCTTC.

This clone was picked up one time. The rearrangement joins TRBV27 to TRBJ2-7; D gene uncertain. Germline loops: CDR1 MNHEY, CDR2 SMNVEV (reference sequence). This CDR3 region has 14 residues. V was cut by 6 bases and J by 0 bases, with 12 bases left in between. CDR3 region: CASRGSRLSYEQYF. The CDR3 nucleotides are TGTGCCAGCAGGGGCTCCCGCCTCTCCTACGAGCAGTACTTC.

This clone has just one count. The genes are TRBV18 and TRBJ2-3; 7 nucleotides line up with TRBD1. This CDR3 has 14 amino acids. V was pared by 3 bases and J by 6 bases, with 6 bases of the junction left unmatched. The germline CDR1 and CDR2 sequences are KGHSH and LQKENI. The CDR3 region is CASSPVDRDDTQYF. The CDR3 nucleotides read TGTGCCAGCTCACCGGTAGACAGGGATGATACGCAGTATTTT. Full variable domain (remainder filled in from reference TRBV18 and TRBJ2-3): NAGVMQNPRHLVRRRGQEARLRCSPMKGHSHVYWYRQLPEEGLKFMVYLQKENIIDESGMPKERFSAEFPKEGPSILRIQQVVRGDSAAYFCASSPVDRDDTQYFGPGTRLTVL.

The J gene is TRBJ2-3, the V gene TRBV30, with TRBD2 matching 14 bases. CDR1 is GTSNPN, CDR2 SVGIG, per germline (reference sequence). The V and J ends lost 5 bases and 0 bases, in that order; junction bases with no gene match: 7. The CDR3 loop spans 17 amino acids. CDR3 protein: CAWEGTSGSMSTDTQYF. For the CDR3, the DNA is TGTGCCTGGGAGGGGACTAGCGGGAGCATGAGCACAGATACGCAGTATTTT.

The genes are TRBV2 and TRBJ2-7; a possible D gene is TRBD1 (6 bases). CDR1 and CDR2 (germline): SNHLY, FYNNEI. CDR3 length equals 13 residues. V shed 8 bases and J shed 1 base, with 12 bases lying between them. CDR3 loop: CASLYRDSYEQYV. The CDR3 nucleotides are TGTGCCAGCCTTTACAGGGATTCCTACGAGCAGTACGTC.

V is TRBV7-8 and J is TRBJ1-4, with unresolved D. There are 19 residues in the CDR3. In germline, CDR1 is SGHVS, CDR2 FQNEAQ. Trimming pared 2 bases from V and 4 bases from J, leaving 23 bases between. This CDR3 reads CASSLHFGSYGTVNEKLFF. The CDR3 region has the DNA TGTGCCAGCAGCTTACATTTCGGGTCTTATGGAACGGTTAATGAAAAACTGTTTTTT.

This clone was observed a few times. This sequence joins TRBV9 and TRBJ2-1; no reliable D call. This CDR3 comprises 14 residues. Deletions cut 0 bases from V and 5 bases from J, with 9 bases between. Per germline, CDR1 SGDLS and CDR2 YYNGEE. Written as DNA, the CDR3 is TGTGCCAGCAGCGTAGGTCAGGTCAACAATGAGCAGTTCTTC. Translation gives CASSVGQVNNEQFF.